The 12 T cell receptor beta chains given below trace back to one sample, sequenced in a study of T cell responses to AZD1222 COVID-19 vaccine. Sequencing was performed with immunoSEQ multiplex PCR; in TCRdb, only in-frame clones are kept and a portion is missing. The sample shows about 100,000 clones, roughly 87% of them seen only once. The material sequenced was peripheral blood, taken on day 0 of AZD1222 vaccination. These receptors were taken from an adult in good health.

Details on this clone: Other DNA sequences in the sample encode the same CDR3. V gene TRBV18 combines with J gene TRBJ2-7, with no clear D. Germline lookup yields CDR1 KGHSH and CDR2 LQKENI. Trimming took 0 bases from V and 3 from J, leaving 6 bases between them. This CDR3 is 13 amino acids long. The CDR3 protein is CASSPPAGYEQYF. CDR3 DNA sequence: TGTGCCAGCTCACCACCGGCAGGCTACGAGCAGTACTTC. Looking up the rest from reference TRBV18 and TRBJ2-7 gives the full variable domain: NAGVMQNPRHLVRRRGQEARLRCSPMKGHSHVYWYRQLPEEGLKFMVYLQKENIIDESGMPKERFSAEFPKEGPSILRIQQVVRGDSAAYFCASSPPAGYEQYFGPGTRLTVT.

The rearrangement links TRBV3-1 (or the pseudogene TRBV3-2) to TRBJ2-7, with 10 bases aligning to TRBD2. Unmatched junction bases numbered 16, after V lost 1 base and J lost 7 bases. CDR1 is LGHDT, CDR2 YNNKEL, per germline (reference sequence). CDR3 length: 18 residues. The CDR3 nucleotides are TGTGCCAGCAGCCAAGTGGGGGGAAGGGGGCTAGCGGGAGTAGAGCAGTACTTC. Its protein is CASSQVGGRGLAGVEQYF.

The DNA for the CDR3 is TGTGCCAGCAGTCTAGGCGCGAACACCGGGGAGCTGTTTTTT. Encoded protein: CASSLGANTGELFF. The chain carries TRBV6-5 and TRBJ2-2, with D hard to call. This CDR3 is 14 amino acids long. In germline, CDR1 is MNHEY, CDR2 SVGAGI. V was pared by 5 bases and J by 0 bases, with 7 bases between.

The rearrangement joins TRBV5-1 to TRBJ2-7, with D tentatively TRBD1 or TRBD2 (5 bases each). V was clipped by 0 bases and J by 5 bases, with 12 bases between them. The CDR3 loop spans 14 amino acids. Germline lookup yields CDR1 SGHRS and CDR2 YFSETQ. The CDR3, as DNA: TGCGCCAGCAGCTTGGCCCCTGGGGGAGACGAGCAGTACTTC. Protein sequence: CASSLAPGGDEQYF.

The rearrangement links TRBV27 to TRBJ2-1, with 7 positions matching TRBD2. The CDR3 runs 15 residues. CDR1 and CDR2 from the germline V gene are MNHEY and SMNVEV (reference sequence). The trim removed 3 bases at V and 5 bases at J, leaving 7 bases unmatched. The CDR3 protein is CASSFFLGGDNEQFF. In DNA, the CDR3 is TGTGCCAGCAGTTTTTTCCTTGGGGGGGACAATGAGCAGTTCTTC.

This clone appeared once. One junction end does not reproduce the germline sequence, and a read error may be involved. This chain joins TRBV18 and TRBJ1-5; the D is unclear. Germline V gene data show CDR1 as KGHSH and CDR2 as LQKENI. The CDR3 has 13 residues. CDR3 sequence reads: CASSPLDGQPQHF. In DNA, the CDR3 is TGCGCCAGCTCACCACTAGACGGGCAGCCCCAGCATTTT.

This chain connects TRBV3-1 (or the pseudogene TRBV3-2) to TRBJ1-1; perhaps TRBD1 as D (5 bases). Per germline, CDR1 LGHDT and CDR2 YNNKEL (reference sequence). The CDR3 is made up of 15 amino acids. The germline V and J ends were trimmed by 5 bases and 5 bases, with 18 bases remaining between them. Written as DNA, the CDR3 is TGTGCCAGCAGCTTTGTGGGTGGGGGGACGACTGAAGCTTTCTTT. Its protein is CASSFVGGGTTEAFF.

This clone is labeled medium-sized. This chain connects TRBV7-6 to TRBJ2-3; D gene unclear. This CDR3 comprises 15 residues. Trimming removed 5 bases at V and 3 bases at J, with 15 bases between. Germline values: CDR1 SGHVS, CDR2 FNYEAQ. The CDR3 DNA is TGTGCCAGCAGCCCAAGGTCGGGCCAGACAGATACGCAGTATTTT. Translation: CASSPRSGQTDTQYF.

The CDR3 reads CATRNREGVREQFF. DNA of the CDR3: TGTGCCACAAGGAACCGGGAGGGAGTAAGGGAGCAGTTCTTC. V gene TRBV10-3 combines with J gene TRBJ2-1; 8 bases are shared with TRBD2. The CDR3 has 14 residues. The trim removed 10 bases at V and 10 bases at J, leaving 15 bases unmatched. From germline, CDR1 is ENHRY and CDR2 SYGVKD.

This sequence joins TRBV5-1 and TRBJ2-5; no clear D. CDR3 length: 12 residues. The germline V gene has CDR1 SGHRS and CDR2 YFSETQ. Trimming took off 2 bases at V and 3 bases at J, with 5 bases between the two ends. The CDR3 is CASSFPEETQYF. In DNA, the CDR3 is TGCGCCAGCAGCTTTCCCGAAGAGACCCAGTACTTC.

The V call is TRBV30, the J call TRBJ1-2; D perhaps matches TRBD1 (5 bases). This CDR3 is built from 11 residues. Germline V lookup: CDR1 GTSNPN, CDR2 SVGIG (reference sequence). V lost 8 bases to trimming and J lost 5 bases, with 12 bases between them. The CDR3 loop reads CAVGAAYGYTF. In DNA, the CDR3 is TGTGCCGTTGGGGCAGCGTATGGCTACACCTTC.

V gene TRBV30 combines with J gene TRBJ1-1; 8 bases map to TRBD1. The germline CDR1 and CDR2 sequences are GTSNPN and SVGIG (reference sequence). The ends lost 4 bases at V and 3 bases at J; junction bases unmatched: 10. The CDR3 contains 15 residues. CDR3 sequence (DNA): TGTGCCTGGACCTTCAGGGGGCGTAGGTACACTGAAGCTTTCTTT. Amino acid sequence: CAWTFRGRRYTEAFF.